Following are 15 T cell receptor beta chains from one sample sequenced in a study of cytomegalovirus exposure and HLA in healthy donors. The PCR made use of 60 Vbeta and 13 Jbeta primers. Assay used: immunoSEQ multiplex PCR; TCRdb lists only in-frame clones, some missing. The profile shows over 25,000 clones, 62% of them singletons. Sample: PBMCs. The receptor source for this set is a male donor in good health and CMV-seropositive.

In this sample, this clone turned up a few times. The chain carries TRBV14 and TRBJ2-7; 8 bases line up with TRBD1. The CDR3 loop spans 16 amino acids. V trimming: 3 bases; J trimming: 2 bases; junction bases outside the gene matches: 9. Germline V CDR1 and CDR2: SGHDN, FVKESK. CDR3 protein: CASSHTRTGRPYEQYF. The CDR3 DNA sequence: TGTGCCAGCAGCCATACAAGGACAGGGAGGCCCTACGAGCAGTACTTC.

In this sample, this clone turned up a few times. The chain uses TRBV25-1 and TRBJ2-1; D may be TRBD1 (5 bases). V shed 4 bases and J shed 9 bases, with 16 bases lying between them. There are 14 residues in the CDR3. Germline V gene lookup returns CDR1 MGHDK and CDR2 SYGVNS. The CDR3 coding sequence is TGTGCCAGCAGTGCCCGACAGATTTCGGGTGAGCAGTTCTTC. It encodes CASSARQISGEQFF.

The chain employs TRBV10-3 and TRBJ2-2; 8 bases are a match to TRBD2. The CDR3 has 22 amino acids. Trimming cost V 8 bases and J 2 bases; bases outside gene matches: 28. Looked up from germline, CDR1 is ENHRY and CDR2 is SYGVKD. The CDR3 DNA reads TGTGCCATCCGGGCGGCCTCCAACAGGGCCGGTGGAGCGGGGGATAACACCGGGGAGCTGTTTTTT. As protein: CAIRAASNRAGGAGDNTGELFF.

The chain is built from TRBV6-5 and TRBJ2-1, with 12 bases that match TRBD2. Germline V gives CDR1 MNHEY, CDR2 SVGAGI. The ends lost 6 bases at V and 9 bases at J; junction bases unmatched: 9. The CDR3 consists of 15 residues. The CDR3 region is CASRQLAGGIVEQFF. The CDR3 DNA reads TGTGCCAGCAGACAACTAGCGGGGGGAATCGTTGAGCAGTTCTTC.

The J gene is TRBJ2-7, the V gene TRBV18; D possibly corresponds to TRBD2 (6 bases). V lost 5 bases, J lost 2 bases, and 13 bases lay in between. CDR1 and CDR2 (germline): KGHSH, LQKENI. There are 14 residues in the CDR3. The CDR3 coding sequence is TGTGCCAGCTCATTGTCGGGGACTGCCTACGAGCAGTACTTC. Amino acid sequence: CASSLSGTAYEQYF.

The V call is TRBV7-8, the J call TRBJ1-5; D remains unclear. This CDR3 is built from 13 residues. Germline V gives CDR1 SGHVS, CDR2 FQNEAQ. Trimming pared 7 bases from V and 7 bases from J, leaving 14 bases between. CDR3 DNA sequence: TGTGCCAGCACCTCGGACGGGGTCCAGCCCCAGCATTTT. It codes for CASTSDGVQPQHF.

The chain couples TRBV7-8 to TRBJ2-7; 9 bases line up with TRBD1. The trim removed 5 bases at V and 0 bases at J, leaving 5 bases unmatched. The CDR3 is 15 residues long. Germline-derived CDR1 and CDR2 are SGHVS and FQNEAQ. In DNA form, the CDR3 reads TGTGCCAGCAGCACCGGACAGGGGCCCTCCTACGAGCAGTACTTC. It encodes CASSTGQGPSYEQYF.

The chain employs TRBV2 and TRBJ2-3, with 9 bases lining up with TRBD1. This CDR3 has 19 residues. V was clipped by 5 bases and J by 2 bases; unmatched bases: 17. Germline V gene lookup returns CDR1 SNHLY and CDR2 FYNNEI. As DNA, the CDR3 is TGTGCCAGCAGTCTGACTTCAAACCGGGACAGGGTCCCCACAGATACGCAGTATTTT. Its translation: CASSLTSNRDRVPTDTQYF.

The chain has TRBV4-1 and TRBJ1-1; perhaps TRBD1 as D (6 bases). This CDR3 has 14 amino acids. V was trimmed by 3 bases and J by 5 bases, leaving 13 bases between them. Per the germline V gene, CDR1 is MGHRA and CDR2 is YSYEKL. The CDR3 nucleotides read TGCGCCAGCAGCCAGCCGGGGGGCCGGACTGAAGCTTTCTTT. Protein product: CASSQPGGRTEAFF.

This rearrangement joins TRBV5-1 to TRBJ2-5, with D perhaps TRBD2 (6 bases). V lost 4 bases, J lost 1 base, and 11 bases lay in between. The CDR3 has 14 residues. Looked up from germline, CDR1 is SGHRS and CDR2 is YFSETQ. The CDR3 bases are TGCGCCAGCAGCCCCGGAGGGTCCCAAGAGACCCAGTACTTC. It translates to CASSPGGSQETQYF.

The CDR3 DNA follows: TGTGCCAGTAATGAGGCGGGACGGGTGCGCGGGGAGCTGTTTTTT. This sequence encodes CASNEAGRVRGELFF. V is TRBV19 and J is TRBJ2-2, with D tentatively TRBD2 (6 bases). Germline CDR1 LNHDA, CDR2 SQIVND (reference sequence). The CDR3 covers 15 residues. Between the trimmed V and J ends, which lost 7 bases and 7 bases, there was a span of 19 bases.

V is TRBV5-4 and J is TRBJ2-3; D remains ambiguous. Germline values: CDR1 SGHNT, CDR2 YYREEE (reference sequence). V gave up 4 bases and J gave up 0 bases, with 18 bases separating them. The CDR3 loop spans 17 amino acids. The CDR3 DNA reads as TGTGCCAGCAGCCGGTCCCCTCTCGCGCCAAGCACAGATACGCAGTATTTT. The encoded protein is CASSRSPLAPSTDTQYF.

The rearrangement joins TRBV5-1 to TRBJ1-4; no clear D gene. CDR3 length equals 13 residues. Germline CDR1 and CDR2: SGHRS and YFSETQ. Deletions cut 4 bases from V and 2 bases from J, with 6 bases between. The CDR3 here is CASSLETNEKLFF. In DNA form, the CDR3 reads TGCGCCAGCAGCCTCGAGACTAATGAAAAACTGTTTTTT.

The chain uses TRBV29-1 and TRBJ1-4; 7 nucleotides line up with TRBD1. The ends lost 6 bases at V and 2 bases at J; junction bases unmatched: 9. Germline V CDR1 and CDR2: SQVTM, ANQGSEA. The CDR3 length is 15 residues. CDR3 region: CSVAYVGQTNEKLFF. CDR3 bases: TGCAGCGTGGCCTACGTGGGACAGACTAATGAAAAACTGTTTTTT.

This chain connects TRBV6-1 to TRBJ1-5; D perhaps matches TRBD1 (5 bases). V lost 6 bases to trimming and J lost 5 bases, with 11 bases between them. The CDR3 runs to 13 residues. Germline V CDR1 and CDR2: MNHNS, SASEGT. In DNA, the CDR3 is TGTGCCAGCAGGCAGGGTAACGATCAGCCCCAGCATTTT. Translated: CASRQGNDQPQHF.